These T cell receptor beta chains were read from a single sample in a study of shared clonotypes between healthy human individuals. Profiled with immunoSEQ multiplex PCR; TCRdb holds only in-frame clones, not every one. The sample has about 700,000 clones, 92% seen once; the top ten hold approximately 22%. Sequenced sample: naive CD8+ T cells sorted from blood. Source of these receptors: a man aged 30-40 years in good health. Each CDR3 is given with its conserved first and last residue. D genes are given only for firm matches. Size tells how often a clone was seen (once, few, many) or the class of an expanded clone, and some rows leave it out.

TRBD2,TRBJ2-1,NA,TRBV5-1,CASSPVNRVTSGRALYNEQFF,TGCGCCAGCAGCCCGGTTAACAGGGTAACTAGCGGGAGGGCCCTATACAATGAGCAGTTCTTC
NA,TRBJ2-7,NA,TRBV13,CASSLSFGTFWEQYF,TGTGCCAGCAGCTTATCTTTCGGGACTTTTTGGGAGCAGTACTTC
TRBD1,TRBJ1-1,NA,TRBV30,CAWRKQGRTEAFF,TGTGCCTGGAGGAAACAGGGGAGGACTGAAGCTTTCTTT
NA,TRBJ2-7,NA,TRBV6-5,CASSYSGSGAYYEQYF,TGTGCCAGCAGTTACTCGGGATCGGGGGCCTACTACGAGCAGTACTTC
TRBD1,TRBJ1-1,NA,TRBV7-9,CASSPSQGATTEAFF,TGTGCCAGCAGCCCTTCCCAGGGGGCTACAACTGAAGCTTTCTTT
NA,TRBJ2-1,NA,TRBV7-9,CASSSTTGTTQYNEQFF,TGTGCCAGCAGCTCCACAACGGGCACAACTCAATACAATGAGCAGTTCTTC
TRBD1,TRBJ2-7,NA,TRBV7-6,CASSLSGQGSSYEQYF,TGTGCCAGCAGCTTGTCAGGACAGGGTAGCTCCTACGAGCAGTACTTC
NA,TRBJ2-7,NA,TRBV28,CASSFGGEQYF,TGTGCCAGCAGTTTTGGTGGGGAGCAGTACTTC
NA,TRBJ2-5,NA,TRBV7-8,CASSLASGREETQYF,TGTGCCAGCAGCTTAGCGTCGGGCAGGGAAGAGACCCAGTACTTC
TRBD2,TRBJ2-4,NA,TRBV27,CASSIPTSALAKNIQYF,TGTGCCAGCAGTATTCCGACTAGCGCACTAGCCAAAAACATTCAGTACTTC
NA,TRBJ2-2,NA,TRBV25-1,CASSDWGSTGELFF,TGTGCCAGCAGTGACTGGGGATCCACCGGGGAGCTGTTTTTT
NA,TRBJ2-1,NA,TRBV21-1,CASTPQGLNYNEQFF,TGTGCCAGCACCCCACAGGGGCTCAATTACAATGAGCAGTTCTTC
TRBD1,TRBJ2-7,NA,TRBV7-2,CASSTSDRGAYEQYF,TGTGCCAGCAGCACGTCGGACAGGGGAGCCTACGAGCAGTACTTC
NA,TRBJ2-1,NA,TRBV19,CASSMGEGAEQFF,TGTGCCAGTAGTATGGGAGAAGGGGCTGAGCAGTTCTTC
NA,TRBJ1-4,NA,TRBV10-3,CAISNRESEKLFF,TGTGCCATCAGCAACAGGGAGAGTGAAAAACTGTTTTTT
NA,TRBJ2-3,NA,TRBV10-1,CASSDRLPPPTDTQYF,TGCGCCAGCAGTGATCGACTCCCGCCACCCACAGATACGCAGTATTTT
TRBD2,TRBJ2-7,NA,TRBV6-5,CASSWTSGRGEQYF,TGTGCCAGCAGCTGGACTAGCGGGAGGGGCGAGCAGTACTTC
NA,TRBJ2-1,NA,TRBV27,CASSRGSVSYNEQFF,TGTGCCAGCAGTAGGGGCAGCGTCTCCTACAATGAGCAGTTCTTC
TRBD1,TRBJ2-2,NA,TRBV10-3,CAISEHRGVGTGELFF,TGTGCCATCAGTGAGCACAGGGGAGTGGGCACCGGGGAGCTGTTTTTT
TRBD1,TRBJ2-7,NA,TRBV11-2,CASSLETGGAFGEQYF,TGTGCCAGCAGCTTGGAAACAGGGGGCGCTTTCGGAGAGCAGTACTTC
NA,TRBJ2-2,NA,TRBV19,CASMFRGEGFRELFF,TGTGCCAGTATGTTCCGCGGTGAGGGTTTCCGGGAGCTGTTTTTT
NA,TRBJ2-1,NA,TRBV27,CASSQGGLGEQFF,TGTGCCAGCAGCCAAGGGGGGCTCGGTGAGCAGTTCTTC
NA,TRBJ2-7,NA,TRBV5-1,CASSLWPTNLSYEQYF,TGCGCCAGCAGCTTGTGGCCGACTAACCTCTCCTACGAGCAGTACTTC
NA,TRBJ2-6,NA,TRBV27,CASSLIGTLGANVLTF,TGTGCCAGCAGTTTAATCGGGACGCTCGGGGCCAACGTCCTGACTTTC
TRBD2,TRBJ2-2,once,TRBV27,CASSYLAGNTGELFF,TGTGCCAGCAGTTATCTAGCGGGGAACACCGGGGAGCTGTTTTTT
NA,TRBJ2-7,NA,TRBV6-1,CASSDQRVEQYF,TGTGCCAGCAGTGATCAGCGTGTCGAGCAGTACTTC
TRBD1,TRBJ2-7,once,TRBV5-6,CASSPTLPYRGNYEQYF,TGTGCCAGCAGCCCCACCCTTCCTTACAGGGGCAATTACGAGCAGTACTTC
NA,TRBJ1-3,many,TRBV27,CASKDDSEGYTIYF,TGTGCCAGTAAAGACGATTCTGAAGGATACACCATATATTTT
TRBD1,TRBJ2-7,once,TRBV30,CAWGPGTAYEQYF,TGTGCCTGGGGGCCCGGGACAGCTTACGAGCAGTACTTC
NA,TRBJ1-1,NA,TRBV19,CASSIQAGATEAFF,TGTGCCAGTAGTATACAGGCGGGTGCTACTGAAGCTTTCTTT
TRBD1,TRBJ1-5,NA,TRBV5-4,CASSFRQGSNQPQHF,TGTGCCAGCAGCTTTCGACAGGGGAGCAATCAGCCCCAGCATTTT
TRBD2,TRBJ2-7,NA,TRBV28,CASSLYYRGLGIPSYEQYF,TGTGCCAGCAGTTTATACTATAGGGGACTAGGGATACCCTCCTACGAGCAGTACTTC
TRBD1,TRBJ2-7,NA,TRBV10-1,CASSGDRGNPYEQYF,TGCGCCAGCAGTGGGGACAGGGGAAACCCCTACGAGCAGTACTTC
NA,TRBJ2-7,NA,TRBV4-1,CASSQDGYPTPYEQYF,TGCGCCAGCAGCCAAGATGGTTACCCCACCCCCTACGAGCAGTACTTC
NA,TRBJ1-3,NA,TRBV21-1,CASSSPFAMSPSSGNTIYF,TGTGCCAGCAGCTCGCCCTTCGCCATGTCCCCGAGCTCTGGAAACACCATATATTTT
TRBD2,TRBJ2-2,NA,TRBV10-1,CASSESSLAGTNTGELFF,TGCGCCAGCAGTGAGTCTAGTCTAGCGGGTACGAACACCGGGGAGCTGTTTTTT
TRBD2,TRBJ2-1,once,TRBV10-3,CAISELAGRDNEQFF,TGTGCCATCAGTGAGTTAGCGGGAAGGGACAATGAGCAGTTCTTC
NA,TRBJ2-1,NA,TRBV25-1,CASRVAGNEQFF,TGTGCCAGCAGGGTGGCCGGCAATGAGCAGTTCTTC
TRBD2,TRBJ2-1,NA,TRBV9,CASSAPTNLGLAEQEQFF,TGTGCCAGCAGCGCACCTACAAACCTGGGACTAGCGGAGCAAGAGCAGTTCTTC
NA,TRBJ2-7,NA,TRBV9,CASSAYGGSSYEQYF,TGTGCCAGCAGCGCCTATGGCGGTAGCTCCTACGAGCAGTACTTC
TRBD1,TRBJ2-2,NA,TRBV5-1,CASSLAGDRGLSGELFF,TGCGCCAGCAGCTTGGCCGGAGACAGGGGTTTGTCCGGGGAGCTGTTTTTT
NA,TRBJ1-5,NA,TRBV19,CASSIVENQPQHF,TGTGCCAGTAGTATTGTGGAGAATCAGCCCCAGCATTTT
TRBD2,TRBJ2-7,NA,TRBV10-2,CASTLAGGPYEQYF,TGCGCCAGTACACTAGCGGGAGGGCCTTACGAGCAGTACTTC
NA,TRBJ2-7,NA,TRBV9,CASSPSRARVLTYEQYF,TGTGCCAGCAGCCCTTCCCGGGCCCGGGTCCTTACCTACGAGCAGTACTTC
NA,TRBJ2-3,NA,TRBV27,CASSQGGDTQYF,TGTGCCAGCAGCCAGGGAGGAGATACGCAGTATTTT
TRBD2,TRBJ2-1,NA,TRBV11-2,CASGWAGGSYNEQFF,TGTGCCAGCGGCTGGGCGGGAGGGTCCTACAATGAGCAGTTCTTC
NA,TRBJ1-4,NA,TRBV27,CASSFGGGEKLFF,TGTGCCAGCAGTTTTGGTGGTGGTGAAAAACTGTTTTTT
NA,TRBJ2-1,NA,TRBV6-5,CASSYSAGYNEQFF,TGTGCCAGCAGTTACTCCGCGGGCTACAATGAGCAGTTCTTC
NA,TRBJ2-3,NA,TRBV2,CASAEEGRALMDTQYF,TGTGCCAGCGCGGAGGAGGGCAGGGCCCTCATGGATACGCAGTATTTT
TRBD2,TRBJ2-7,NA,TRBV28,CASRQGLGGSPSYEQYF,TGTGCCAGCAGACAGGGACTAGGCGGGAGCCCCAGCTACGAGCAGTACTTC
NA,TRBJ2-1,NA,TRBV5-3,CARSPTLVLTPEQFF,TGTGCCAGAAGCCCGACACTAGTTTTGACCCCAGAGCAGTTCTTC
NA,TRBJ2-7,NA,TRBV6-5,CASSYGRTYEQYF,TGTGCCAGCAGTTACGGACGGACCTACGAGCAGTACTTC
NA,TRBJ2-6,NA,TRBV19,CASSSCKTNQSRANVLTF,TGTGCCAGTAGTAGCTGCAAGACAAATCAAAGTCGGGCCAACGTCCTGACTTTC
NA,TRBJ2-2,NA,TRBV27,CASSFSGFAGELFF,TGTGCCAGCAGTTTCAGCGGGTTCGCCGGGGAGCTGTTTTTT
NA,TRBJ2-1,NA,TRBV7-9,CASSSGLGPPFNEQFF,TGTGCCAGCAGCTCCGGACTGGGTCCCCCCTTCAATGAGCAGTTCTTC